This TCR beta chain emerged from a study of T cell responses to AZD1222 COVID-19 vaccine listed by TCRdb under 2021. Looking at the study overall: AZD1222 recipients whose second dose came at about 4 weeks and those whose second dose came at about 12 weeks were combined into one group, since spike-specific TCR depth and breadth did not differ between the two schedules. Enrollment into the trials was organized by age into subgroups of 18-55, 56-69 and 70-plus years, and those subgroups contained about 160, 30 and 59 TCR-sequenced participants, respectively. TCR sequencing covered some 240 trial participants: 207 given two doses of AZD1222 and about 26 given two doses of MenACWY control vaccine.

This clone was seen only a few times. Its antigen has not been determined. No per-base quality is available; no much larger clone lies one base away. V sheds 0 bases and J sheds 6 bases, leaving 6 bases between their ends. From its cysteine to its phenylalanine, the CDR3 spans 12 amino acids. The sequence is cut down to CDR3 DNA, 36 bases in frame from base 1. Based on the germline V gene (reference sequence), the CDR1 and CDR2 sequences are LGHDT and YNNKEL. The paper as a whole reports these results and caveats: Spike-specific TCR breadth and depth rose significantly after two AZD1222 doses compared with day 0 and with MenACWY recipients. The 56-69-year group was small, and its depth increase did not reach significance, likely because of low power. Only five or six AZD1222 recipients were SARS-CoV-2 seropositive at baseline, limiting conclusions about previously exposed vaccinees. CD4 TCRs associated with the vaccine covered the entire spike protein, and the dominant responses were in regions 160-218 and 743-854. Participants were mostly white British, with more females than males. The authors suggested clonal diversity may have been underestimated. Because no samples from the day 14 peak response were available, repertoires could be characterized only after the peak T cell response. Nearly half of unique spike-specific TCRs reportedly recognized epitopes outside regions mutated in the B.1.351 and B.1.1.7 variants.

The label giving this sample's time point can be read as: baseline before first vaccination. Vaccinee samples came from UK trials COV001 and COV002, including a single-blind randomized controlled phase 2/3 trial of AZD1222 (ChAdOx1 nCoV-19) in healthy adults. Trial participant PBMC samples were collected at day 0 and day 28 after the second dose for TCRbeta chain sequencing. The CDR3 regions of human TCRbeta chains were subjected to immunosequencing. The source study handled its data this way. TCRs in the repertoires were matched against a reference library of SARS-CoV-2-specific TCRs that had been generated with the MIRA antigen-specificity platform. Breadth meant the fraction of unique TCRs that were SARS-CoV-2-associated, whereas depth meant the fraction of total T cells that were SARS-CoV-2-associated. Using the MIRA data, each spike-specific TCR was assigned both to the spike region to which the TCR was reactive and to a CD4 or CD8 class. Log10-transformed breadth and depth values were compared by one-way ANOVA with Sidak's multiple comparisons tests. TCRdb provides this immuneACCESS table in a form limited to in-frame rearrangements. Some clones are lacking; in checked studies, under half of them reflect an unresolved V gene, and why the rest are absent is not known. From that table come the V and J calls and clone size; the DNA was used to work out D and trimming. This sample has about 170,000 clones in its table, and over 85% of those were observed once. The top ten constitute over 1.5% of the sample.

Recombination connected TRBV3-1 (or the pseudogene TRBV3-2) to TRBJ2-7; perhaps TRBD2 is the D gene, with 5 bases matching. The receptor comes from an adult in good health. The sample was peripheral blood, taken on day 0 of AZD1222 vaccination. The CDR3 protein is CASSQEEGEQYF. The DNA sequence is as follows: TGTGCCAGCAGCCAAGAAGAGGGCGAGCAGTACTTC.